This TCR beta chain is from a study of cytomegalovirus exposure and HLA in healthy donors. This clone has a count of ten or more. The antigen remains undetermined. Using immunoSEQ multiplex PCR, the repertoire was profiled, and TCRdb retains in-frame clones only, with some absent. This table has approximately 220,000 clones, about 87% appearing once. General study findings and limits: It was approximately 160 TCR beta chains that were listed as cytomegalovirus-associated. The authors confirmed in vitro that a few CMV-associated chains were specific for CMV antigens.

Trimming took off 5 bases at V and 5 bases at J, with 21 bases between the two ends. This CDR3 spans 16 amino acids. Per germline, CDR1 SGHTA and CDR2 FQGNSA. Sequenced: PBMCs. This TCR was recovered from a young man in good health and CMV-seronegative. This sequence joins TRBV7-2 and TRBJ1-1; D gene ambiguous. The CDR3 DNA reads TGTGCCAGCAGCCCAATGGACCGACACGGGAGGACTGAAGCTTTCTTT. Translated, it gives CASSPMDRHGRTEAFF.